This T cell receptor beta chain was recorded in a study of response to subunit inactivated influenza vaccine. TCRdb re-derived calls from the RT-PCR reads in MiXCR, one entry per CDR3 protein. The data contain fewer than 750,000 distinct CDR3 sequences, about 15% of them singletons. Whole-study findings and limits: The authors put forward the suggestion that each seasonal influenza vaccination may bring in only a limited number of new T cells.

As for this clonotype: The antigen is undetermined.

Sequences were derived from PBMCs from blood, sampled about 11 days after vaccination. The TCR was taken from a man aged 50 or older who received an inactivated influenza vaccine.

CDR3 DNA: TGCGCCAGCAGCTCTTCCTCGGGACAGGGGGCCCCCGGGGAGCTGTTTTTT. Residues: CASSSSSGQGAPGELFF. The chain uses TRBV5-1 and TRBJ2-2; 12 bases align to TRBD1. Germline V gene data show CDR1 as SGHRS and CDR2 as YFSETQ. V gave up 3 bases and J gave up 6 bases; unmatched junction bases: 9. CDR3 length: 17 residues.